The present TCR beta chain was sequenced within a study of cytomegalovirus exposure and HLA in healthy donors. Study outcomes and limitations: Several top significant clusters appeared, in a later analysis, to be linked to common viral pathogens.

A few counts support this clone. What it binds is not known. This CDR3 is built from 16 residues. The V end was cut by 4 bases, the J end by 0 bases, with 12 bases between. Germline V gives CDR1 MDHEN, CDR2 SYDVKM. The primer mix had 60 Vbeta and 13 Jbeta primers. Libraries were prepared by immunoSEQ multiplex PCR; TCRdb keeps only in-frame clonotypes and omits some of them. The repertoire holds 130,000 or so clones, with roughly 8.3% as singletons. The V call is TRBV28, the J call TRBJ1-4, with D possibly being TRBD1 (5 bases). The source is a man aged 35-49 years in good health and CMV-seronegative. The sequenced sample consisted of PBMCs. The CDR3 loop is CASSSPPGPTNEKLFF. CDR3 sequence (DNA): TGTGCCAGCAGTTCCCCCCCAGGGCCAACTAATGAAAAACTGTTTTTT.